The clone carrying this T cell receptor (beta chain) was observed a handful of times. Its antigen is currently unknown. These data belong to a study of CD8 T cells in ankylosing spondylitis. 5'-RACE, quantitative and with molecular barcodes, yielded the TCR beta libraries. TCRdb called the 5' RACE reads again in MiXCR, with one record for every CDR3 protein. Of a few hundred thousand distinct CDR3 sequences in the sample, more than 15% are singletons; the top ten hold just over 1%. Germline CDR1 is DFQATT and CDR2 is SNEGSKA (reference sequence). The CDR3 length is 15 residues. Trimming removed 0 bases from V and 4 bases from J, with 14 bases in between. Study outcomes and limitations: A CD8+ phenotype characterized the disease-linked clones, which were relatively rare in peripheral blood. Certain motif variants had earlier been reported in reactive arthritis synovial fluid and blood. Reports say disease-linked clones showed up significantly more in matched ankylosing spondylitis synovial fluid. Seemingly distinctive of ankylosing spondylitis blood was a TCR beta motif formed by eight highly homologous variants.

The sample comprised blood, either unsorted or a sorted T cell fraction (not recorded which). This TCR came from a male donor with ankylosing spondylitis. V is TRBV20-1 and J is TRBJ2-3, with D tentatively TRBD2 (5 bases). CDR3 sequence reads: CSARDSMGAPDTQYF. CDR3 nucleotide sequence: TGCAGTGCTAGAGATTCCATGGGAGCCCCAGATACGCAGTATTTT.